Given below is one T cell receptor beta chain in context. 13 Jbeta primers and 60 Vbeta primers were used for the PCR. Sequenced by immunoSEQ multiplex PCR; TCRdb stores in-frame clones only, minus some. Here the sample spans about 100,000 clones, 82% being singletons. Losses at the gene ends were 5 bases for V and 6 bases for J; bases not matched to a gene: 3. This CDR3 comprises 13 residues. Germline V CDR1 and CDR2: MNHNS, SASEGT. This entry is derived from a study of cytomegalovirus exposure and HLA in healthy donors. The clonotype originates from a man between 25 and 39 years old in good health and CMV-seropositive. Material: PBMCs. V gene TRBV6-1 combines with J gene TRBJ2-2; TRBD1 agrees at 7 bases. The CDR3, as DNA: TGTGCCAGCAGTCGACAGGGCGCCGGGGAGCTGTTTTTT. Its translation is CASSRQGAGELFF.